This T cell receptor (beta chain) derives from a study of T cell changes during pregnancy in multiple sclerosis. The junction had 12 bases not matched to a gene; V was cut back by 11 bases and J by 7 bases. From germline, CDR1 is MNHEY and CDR2 SVGAGI. The CDR3 runs 13 residues. Clones were read by immunoSEQ multiplex PCR, and TCRdb kept only the in-frame ones, dropping some. The repertoire holds fewer than 65,000 clones, with over 85% as singletons. The chain employs TRBV6-5 and TRBJ2-5; 8 nucleotides agree with TRBD2. The sequence was collected from a female donor in good health, enrolled as a control in a pregnancy study. The input for sequencing was peripheral blood, taken in the first trimester of pregnancy. CDR3 in DNA: TGTGCCTCCAATGAAGCGGGAGTCGGGACCCAGTACTTC. Translated: CASNEAGVGTQYF.